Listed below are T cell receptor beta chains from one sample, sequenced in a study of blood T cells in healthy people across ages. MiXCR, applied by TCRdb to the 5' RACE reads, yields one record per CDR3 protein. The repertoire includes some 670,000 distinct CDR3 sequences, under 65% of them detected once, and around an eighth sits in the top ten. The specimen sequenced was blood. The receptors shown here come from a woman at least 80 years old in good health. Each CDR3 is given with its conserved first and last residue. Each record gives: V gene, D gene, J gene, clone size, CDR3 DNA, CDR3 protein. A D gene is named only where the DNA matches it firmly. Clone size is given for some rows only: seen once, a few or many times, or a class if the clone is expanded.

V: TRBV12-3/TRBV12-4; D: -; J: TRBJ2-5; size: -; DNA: TGTGCCAGCAGTTTAAGGGGCCAGTCTGAGGGGACCCAGTACTTC; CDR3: CASSLRGQSEGTQYF
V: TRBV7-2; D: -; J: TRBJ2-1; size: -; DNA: TGTGCCAGCAGCTTAACAGGGAACATTTACAATGAGCAGTTCTTC; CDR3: CASSLTGNIYNEQFF
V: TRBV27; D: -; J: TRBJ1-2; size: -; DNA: TGTGCCAGCAGTCCAACCGGGAGGGTTTATTATGGCTACACCTTC; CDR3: CASSPTGRVYYGYTF
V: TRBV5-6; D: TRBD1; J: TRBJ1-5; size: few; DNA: TGTGCCAGCAGCTTTTACAGGGGGACTCAGCCCCAGCATTTT; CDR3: CASSFYRGTQPQHF
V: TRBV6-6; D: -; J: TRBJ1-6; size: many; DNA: TGTGCCAGCAGTTACGGCACCGCCCGTAATTCACCCCTCCACTTT; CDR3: CASSYGTARNSPLHF
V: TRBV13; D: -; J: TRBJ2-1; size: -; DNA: TGTGCCAGCAGCTTAGAAGGGTACGGGAGAGGTTACAATGAGCAGTTCTTC; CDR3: CASSLEGYGRGYNEQFF
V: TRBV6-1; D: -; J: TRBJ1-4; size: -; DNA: TGTGCCAGCAGTGAAGTCCCGACAGGCTCTGCAACTAATGAAAAACTGTTTTTT; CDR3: CASSEVPTGSATNEKLFF
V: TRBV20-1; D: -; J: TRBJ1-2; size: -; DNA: TGCAGTGCTAGTTACAGAGACTATGGCTACACCTTC; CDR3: CSASYRDYGYTF
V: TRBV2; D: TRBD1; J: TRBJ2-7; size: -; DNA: TGTGCCAGCAGTGAAGAGACAGGGAAGATCGGCTACGAGCAGTACTTC; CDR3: CASSEETGKIGYEQYF
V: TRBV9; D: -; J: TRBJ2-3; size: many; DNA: TGTGCCAGCAGCGTAGATGGGGGGCGCACAGATACGCAGTATTTT; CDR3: CASSVDGGRTDTQYF
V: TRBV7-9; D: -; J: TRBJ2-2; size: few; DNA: TGTGCCAGCAGCTTAGGAGGGAGTGCCACCGGGGAGCTGTTTTTT; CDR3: CASSLGGSATGELFF
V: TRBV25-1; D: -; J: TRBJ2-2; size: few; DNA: TGTGCCAGCAGTGAAGATTTTTGGAGACAAACGAACACCGGGGAGCTGTTTTTT; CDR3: CASSEDFWRQTNTGELFF
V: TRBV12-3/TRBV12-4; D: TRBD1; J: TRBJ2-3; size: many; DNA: TGTGCCAGCAGCCGATCGGGACAGGGGACAGATACGCAGTATTTT; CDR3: CASSRSGQGTDTQYF
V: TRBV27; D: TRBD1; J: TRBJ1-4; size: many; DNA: TGTGCCAGCAGTGGACAGGGGCTTAGTGAAAAACTGTTTTTT; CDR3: CASSGQGLSEKLFF
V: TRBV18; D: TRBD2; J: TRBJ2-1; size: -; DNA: TGTGCCAGCTCACCCGAACACCTAGCGGGAGGGCCCAATGAGCAGTTCTTC; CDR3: CASSPEHLAGGPNEQFF
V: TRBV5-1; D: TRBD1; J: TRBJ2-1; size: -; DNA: TGCGCCAGCAGCTTGTATCCGGACAGGGAACGGAGTGAGCAGTTCTTC; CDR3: CASSLYPDRERSEQFF
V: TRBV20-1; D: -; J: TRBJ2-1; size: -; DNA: TGCAGTGCTTCGGGACTTCAATACCAAAAGTTCTTC; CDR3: CSASGLQYQKFF
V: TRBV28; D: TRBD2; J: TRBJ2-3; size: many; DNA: TGTGCCACCGGACTAGCGGGAGGCCGAGATACGCAGTATTTT; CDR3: CATGLAGGRDTQYF
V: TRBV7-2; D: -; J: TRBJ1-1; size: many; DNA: TGTGCCAGCAGCTCTCCCCCGGGGACAAACATCATGAACACTGAAGCTTTCTTT; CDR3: CASSSPPGTNIMNTEAFF
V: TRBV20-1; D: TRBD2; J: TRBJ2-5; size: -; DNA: TGCAGTGCTCCGACTAGCGCGGAGACCCAGTACTTC; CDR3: CSAPTSAETQYF
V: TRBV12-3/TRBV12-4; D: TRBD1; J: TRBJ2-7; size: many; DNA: TGTGCCAGCAGTTTGAGGGACAGCTACGAGCAGTACTTC; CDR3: CASSLRDSYEQYF
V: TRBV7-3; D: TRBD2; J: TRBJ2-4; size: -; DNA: TGTGCCAGCAGCTTATTGCGGGGGAACATTCAGTACTTC; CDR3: CASSLLRGNIQYF
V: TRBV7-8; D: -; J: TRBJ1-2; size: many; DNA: TGTGCCAGCAGCTTAAGCGGGTTATATGGCTACACCTTC; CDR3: CASSLSGLYGYTF
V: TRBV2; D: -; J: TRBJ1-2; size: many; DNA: TGTGCCAGCAGCCCAGACAGTAACTATGGCTACACCTTC; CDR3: CASSPDSNYGYTF
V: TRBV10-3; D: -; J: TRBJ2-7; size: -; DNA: TGTGCCATCAGCACTGGGCGGCGGGTTAGCTCCTACGAGCAGTACTTC; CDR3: CAISTGRRVSSYEQYF
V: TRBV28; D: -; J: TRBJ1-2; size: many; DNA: TGTGCCAGCAGTTTCCAGTCACGAACCCACTATGGCTACACCTTC; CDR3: CASSFQSRTHYGYTF
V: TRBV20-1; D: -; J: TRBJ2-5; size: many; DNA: TGCAGTGTAACGGAGACCCAGTACTTC; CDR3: CSVTETQYF
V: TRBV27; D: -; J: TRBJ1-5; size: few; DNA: TGTGCCAGCAGTTTTTTGGGGTCCAATCAGCCCCAGCATTTT; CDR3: CASSFLGSNQPQHF
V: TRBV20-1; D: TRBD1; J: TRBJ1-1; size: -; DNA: TGCAGTGCGCCGACAGGGCCGAGGACTGAAGCTTTCTTT; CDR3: CSAPTGPRTEAFF
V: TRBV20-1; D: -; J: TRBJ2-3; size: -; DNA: TGCAGTGCTCCTTTATTTTTGACTAGCACAGATACGCAGTATTTT; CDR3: CSAPLFLTSTDTQYF
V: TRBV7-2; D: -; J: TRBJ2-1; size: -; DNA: TGTGCCAGCAGCGTACGGCTCCTAACTGAGCAGTTCTTC; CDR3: CASSVRLLTEQFF
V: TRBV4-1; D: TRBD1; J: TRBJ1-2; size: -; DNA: TGCGCCAGCAGCCACCAAAGCCGGGACAGCTATGGCTACACCTTC; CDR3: CASSHQSRDSYGYTF
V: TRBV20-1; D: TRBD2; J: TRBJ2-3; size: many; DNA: TGCAGTGCCCCCGCTAGCGGGGTTCGCACAGATACGCAGTATTTT; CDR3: CSAPASGVRTDTQYF
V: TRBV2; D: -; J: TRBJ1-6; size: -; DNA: TGTGCCAGCGGGACCGGCTCATATTCACCCCTCCACTTT; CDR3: CASGTGSYSPLHF
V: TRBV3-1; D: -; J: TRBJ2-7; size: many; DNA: TGTGCCAGCAGCCACGGACGTCTTTACTACGAGCAGTACTTC; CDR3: CASSHGRLYYEQYF
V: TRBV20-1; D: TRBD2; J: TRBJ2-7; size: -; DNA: TGCAGTGCTCGTAGCGGGGACTACAATGAGCAGTACTTC; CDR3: CSARSGDYNEQYF
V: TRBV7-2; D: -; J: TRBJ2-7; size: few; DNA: TGTGCCAGCAGAAAGCTACAAGGCTACGAGCAGTACTTC; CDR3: CASRKLQGYEQYF
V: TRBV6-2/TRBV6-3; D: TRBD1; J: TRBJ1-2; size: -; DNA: TGTGCCAGCAGTGGGGACAGAATCTATGGCTACACCTTC; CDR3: CASSGDRIYGYTF
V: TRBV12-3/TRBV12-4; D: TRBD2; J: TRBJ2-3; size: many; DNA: TGTGCCAGCAGTTTAATTAGCGGGGGTGATACGCAGTATTTT; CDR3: CASSLISGGDTQYF
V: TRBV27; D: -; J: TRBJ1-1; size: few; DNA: TGTGCCAGCAGTTTATGGGGTTTAGGCTCCCAGAACACTGAAGCTTTCTTT; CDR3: CASSLWGLGSQNTEAFF
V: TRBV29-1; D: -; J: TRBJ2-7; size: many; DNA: TGCAGCGGCCAGGGGGGGACTTCCTACGAGCAGTACTTC; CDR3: CSGQGGTSYEQYF
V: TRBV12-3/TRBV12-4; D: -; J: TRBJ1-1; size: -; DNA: TGTGCCAGCAGCCCGACCGGGTCCAGAAGAACCTTGTCTGAAGCTTTCTTT; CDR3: CASSPTGSRRTLSEAFF
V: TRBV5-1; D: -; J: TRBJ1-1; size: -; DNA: TGCGCCAGCAGCTTGAGTACGGACAATTTGAACACTGAAGCTTTCTTT; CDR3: CASSLSTDNLNTEAFF
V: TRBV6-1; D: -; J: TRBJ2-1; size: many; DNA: TGTGCCAGCAGTGAGGGTATAGCGCCCTACAATGAGCAGTTCTTC; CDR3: CASSEGIAPYNEQFF
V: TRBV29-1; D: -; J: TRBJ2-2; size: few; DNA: TGCAGCGTTGAGGGCAGGGAGCCGACCGGGGAGCTGTTTTTT; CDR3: CSVEGREPTGELFF
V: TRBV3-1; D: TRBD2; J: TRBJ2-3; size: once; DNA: TGTGCCAGCAGCCCGGGACTAGCGGGAGTTGGGTTCACAGATACGCAGTATTTT; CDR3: CASSPGLAGVGFTDTQYF
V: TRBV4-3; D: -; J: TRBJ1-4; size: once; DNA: TGCGCCAGCAGCCAAGGACATCGGAGTGAAAAACTGTTTTTT; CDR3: CASSQGHRSEKLFF
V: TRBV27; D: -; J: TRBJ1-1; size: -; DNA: TGTGCCAGCAGGGGGGTAAACACTGAAGCTTTCTTT; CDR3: CASRGVNTEAFF
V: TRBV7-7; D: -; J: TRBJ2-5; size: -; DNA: TGTGCCAGCAGTCCCGGGGTAGTTTCCCAAGAGACCCAGTACTTC; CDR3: CASSPGVVSQETQYF
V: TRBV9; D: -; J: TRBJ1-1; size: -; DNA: TGTGCCAGCAGCTCCCCTGGGGGCCTGAACACTGAAGCTTTCTTT; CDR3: CASSSPGGLNTEAFF
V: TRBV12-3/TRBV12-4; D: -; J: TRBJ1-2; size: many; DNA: TGTGCCAGCTCCCTAGGGAGCAGGGGATATGGCTACACCTTC; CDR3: CASSLGSRGYGYTF
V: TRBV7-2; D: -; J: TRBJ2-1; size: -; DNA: TGTGCCAGCAGCTTATTCTCCAGGACTGAGCAGTTCTTC; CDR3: CASSLFSRTEQFF
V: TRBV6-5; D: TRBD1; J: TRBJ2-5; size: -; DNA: TGTGCCAGCAGTAACCCAGGGGGAGCCGAGACCCTGTACTTC; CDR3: CASSNPGGAETLYF
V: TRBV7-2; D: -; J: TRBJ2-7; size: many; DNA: TGTGCCAGCAGCTTAGCCTTCTTTTACGAGCAGTACTTC; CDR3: CASSLAFFYEQYF
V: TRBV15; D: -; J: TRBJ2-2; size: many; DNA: TGTGCCACCAGCAGAGATCGGACGAGCGGGGAGCTGTTTTTT; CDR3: CATSRDRTSGELFF
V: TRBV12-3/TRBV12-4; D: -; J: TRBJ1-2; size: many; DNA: TGTGCCAGCAGTTTGGGGGGCTTCGGAGGCTACACCTTC; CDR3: CASSLGGFGGYTF
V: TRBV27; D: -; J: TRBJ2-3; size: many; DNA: TGCGCCAGCAGCTTTTTAGCTAGCACAGATACGCAGTATTTT; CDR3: CASSFLASTDTQYF